Each of the 26 T cell receptor beta chains below was sequenced from the same sample in a study of blood T cells in healthy people across ages (dated by TCRdb to about 2015). The library came from 5' RACE. Data came from an Illumina HiSeq 2500. A second about 7 to 11 cycle PCR used a sample-barcoded 5' primer and a J-beta primer mix. TCRdb took the public reads, trimmed them with fastp at Q25, ran MiXCR for clone calling and kept in-frame beta chains. Rows with one shared CDR3 protein collapse into an entry with the most common genes and DNA. The sample data list roughly 800,000 distinct CDR3 sequences, and roughly 60% of these were observed just once. The ten most abundant clones make up about 20% of the sample. The sample comprised blood. The receptors originated from a man aged 25 to 40 in good health.

This clonotype was counted between two and nine times. The genes are TRBV9 and TRBJ2-1, with TRBD2 identical over 11 bases. V lost 0 bases and J lost 9; bases outside the gene matches: 11. Germline V gene lookup returns CDR1 SGDLS and CDR2 YYNGEE. The CDR3 is made up of 17 amino acids. CDR3 sequence: CASSVVDSGRVSGEQFF. Here the CDR3 DNA reads TGTGCCAGCAGCGTAGTTGATAGCGGGAGGGTCTCTGGTGAGCAGTTCTTC.

V and J are TRBV20-1 and TRBJ2-1; D remains unclear. Trimming stripped 0 bases from V and 11 bases from J, with 11 bases between. Germline V gives CDR1 DFQATT, CDR2 SNEGSKA (reference sequence). This CDR3 has 12 residues. CDR3 in amino acids: CSARDNYRKQFF. CDR3 DNA sequence: TGCAGTGCTAGAGACAACTACCGAAAGCAGTTCTTC.

This rearrangement joins TRBV20-1 to TRBJ1-2, with D tentatively TRBD1 (5 bases). V dropped 1 base and J dropped 5 bases, with 20 bases sitting between them. Germline CDR1 reads DFQATT; CDR2 reads SNEGSKA (reference sequence). This CDR3 has 16 amino acids. For the CDR3, the DNA is TGCAGTGCTAGAGTAACTACGGGGGAGAAAGGGTATGGCTACACCTTC. It yields the protein CSARVTTGEKGYGYTF.

Points on this clonotype: A much larger clone differs from this one at a single base, so this may be a read error. The chain joins TRBV12-3 or TRBV12-4 to TRBJ2-7; no clear D gene. The CDR3 is 14 amino acids. The CDR3 sequence is CTSSLDGSRDEQYF. CDR3 DNA: TGTACCAGCAGCCTTGACGGGTCCCGAGACGAGCAGTACTTC.

This chain uses TRBV10-3 with TRBJ2-5; TRBD2 matches at 10 bases. The end of the DNA fits TRBJ2-7 better, so the J call may be wrong. The CDR3 has 14 residues. The germline V gene encodes CDR1 ENHRY and CDR2 SYGVKD. CDR3 loop: CAISEAGGVYEQYF. The CDR3 bases are TGTGCCATCAGTGAAGCGGGGGGGGTTTACGAGCAGTACTTC.

The gene calls are TRBV6-2 or TRBV6-3 and TRBJ2-5, with D possibly being TRBD1 (6 bases). V was clipped by 5 bases and J by 1 base, with 17 bases between them. Germline-derived CDR1 and CDR2 are MNHEY and SVGEGT. This CDR3 spans 16 amino acids. In DNA, the CDR3 is TGTGCCAGCAGTATTCTACAGGGAAGGGCCCAAGAGACCCAGTACTTC. This translates into CASSILQGRAQETQYF.

This chain links TRBV2 with TRBJ2-3, with unresolved D. Germline-derived CDR1 and CDR2 are SNHLY and FYNNEI. V lost 6 bases, J lost 4 bases, and 8 bases lay in between. The CDR3 spans 12 residues. The CDR3 nucleotides are TGTGCCAGCAGGGAAAGAGCAGATACGCAGTATTTT. Amino acid sequence: CASRERADTQYF.

This clonotype was recorded once. The chain couples TRBV20-1 to TRBJ2-7; 9 bases match TRBD2. The CDR3 has 14 amino acids. After removal of 6 bases from V and 0 bases from J, the junction contained 6 bases not matched to a gene. Germline assignment: CDR1 DFQATT and CDR2 SNEGSKA (reference sequence). CDR3 loop: CSAQASGASYEQYF. The CDR3 DNA is TGCAGTGCGCAAGCTAGCGGGGCCTCCTACGAGCAGTACTTC.

This clonotype was seen a few times. This rearrangement joins TRBV20-1 to TRBJ2-3, with 7 bases that match TRBD2. The CDR3 is 14 amino acids. The germline gives CDR1 DFQATT, CDR2 SNEGSKA (reference sequence). The J segment lost 1 base and the V segment lost 6 bases, leaving 7 bases of the junction unmatched. In DNA form, the CDR3 reads TGCAGTGCCGTAGGTGGGGGGGGCACAGATACGCAGTATTTT. It specifies CSAVGGGGTDTQYF.

The V and J genes are TRBV6-5 and TRBJ1-2; 7 nucleotides agree with TRBD1. V shed 6 bases and J 0 bases; nucleotides not matched to a gene: 7. The germline gives CDR1 MNHEY, CDR2 SVGAGI. This CDR3 contains 15 residues. The CDR3 spells CASRYGTASNYGYTF. For the CDR3, the DNA is TGTGCCAGCAGATACGGGACAGCTTCTAACTATGGCTACACCTTC.

The V call is TRBV5-1, the J call TRBJ2-2; 8 bases line up with TRBD1. Germline loops: CDR1 SGHRS, CDR2 YFSETQ. V dropped 4 bases and J dropped 4; count of bases not matched to a gene: 3. The CDR3 is 14 residues long. The CDR3 DNA reads as TGCGCCAGCAGCCCGGACAGGGCCACCGGGGAGCTGTTTTTT. Its translation is CASSPDRATGELFF. Variable domain in full (rest from reference TRBV5-1 and TRBJ2-2): KAGVTQTPRYLIKTRGQQVTLSCSPISGHRSVSWYQQTPGQGLQFLFEYFSETQRNKGNFPGRFSGRQFSNSRSEMNVSTLELGDSALYLCASSPDRATGELFFGEGSRLTVL.

Comments on this clonotype: The germline gene is not matched at one end of the junction; a read error may be the cause. The V call is TRBV2, the J call TRBJ2-1, with TRBD1 matching over 7 bases. The CDR3 is made up of 14 amino acids. Germline CDR1 reads SNHLY; CDR2 reads FYNNEI. CDR3 residues: CASSEGTAYNEQFF. DNA of the CDR3: TGTGCCAGCAGCGAAGGGACAGCCTACAATGAGCAGTTCTTC.

The chain carries TRBV20-1 and TRBJ1-2; D is ambiguous. Germline loops: CDR1 DFQATT, CDR2 SNEGSKA (reference sequence). This CDR3 region has 11 residues. Trimming pared 7 bases from V and 0 bases from J, leaving 6 bases between. The CDR3 region has the DNA TGCAGTGGTAAAGCTAACTATGGCTACACCTTC. Protein: CSGKANYGYTF.

In its sample, this clonotype was seen a few times. The gene calls are TRBV20-1 and TRBJ1-1, with no clear D. Trimming took 0 bases from V and 1 from J, leaving 15 bases between them. This CDR3 region has 16 residues. Germline V gives CDR1 DFQATT, CDR2 SNEGSKA (reference sequence). The CDR3: CSARDRPGGPNTEAFF. CDR3 nucleotides: TGCAGTGCTAGAGATCGGCCGGGTGGTCCGAACACTGAAGCTTTCTTT.

V gene TRBV12-3 or TRBV12-4 combines with J gene TRBJ2-1, with 12 nucleotides matching TRBD2. After removal of 3 bases from V and 5 bases from J, the junction contained 5 bases not matched to a gene. The CDR3 extends over 16 amino acids. CDR3 loop: CASSFAGTSGHNEQFF. CDR3 DNA: TGTGCCAGCAGTTTCGCCGGGACTAGCGGGCACAATGAGCAGTTCTTC.

This clonotype occurred a few times. The rearrangement links TRBV20-1 to TRBJ2-7; 8 bases line up with TRBD1. The CDR3 runs 14 residues. V gave up 5 bases and J gave up 0 bases; unmatched junction bases: 6. Per the germline V gene, CDR1 is DFQATT and CDR2 is SNEGSKA (reference sequence). CDR3 sequence reads: CSAHQGAPSYEQYF. In DNA, the CDR3 is TGCAGTGCTCACCAGGGGGCTCCCTCCTACGAGCAGTACTTC.

This clonotype was seen only a few times. The chain is built from TRBV7-2 and TRBJ1-1, with D unclear. The CDR3 extends over 14 amino acids. V shed 1 base and J shed 6 bases, with 12 bases lying between them. Germline CDR1 SGHTA, CDR2 FQGNSA. The CDR3, as DNA: TGTGCCAGCAGCTTAGAGTCGTCAGCACCTGAAGCTTTCTTT. It yields the protein CASSLESSAPEAFF. The full variable domain, its missing parts supplied by reference TRBV7-2 and TRBJ1-1, is GAGVSQSPSNKVTEKGKDVELRCDPISGHTALYWYRQSLGQGLEFLIYFQGNSAPDKSGLPSDRFSAERTGGSVSTLTIQRTQQEDSAVYLCASSLESSAPEAFFGQGTRLTVV.

The rearrangement links TRBV7-3 to TRBJ2-1, with D perhaps matching TRBD1 or TRBD2 (6 bases each). Trimming shortened V by 4 bases and J by 5 bases, and 12 bases separated the two germline ends. Germline V gene lookup returns CDR1 SGHTA and CDR2 FQGTGA. This CDR3 has 14 amino acids. As DNA, the CDR3 is TGTGCCAGCAGCTCCCTCGGGGGCCACAATGAGCAGTTCTTC. Translated: CASSSLGGHNEQFF.

The chain couples TRBV10-3 to TRBJ2-7; the D gene is possibly TRBD2 (5 bases). The V end was cut by 2 bases, the J end by 1 base, with 12 bases between. The CDR3 has 15 amino acids. Germline V gene sequence: CDR1 ENHRY, CDR2 SYGVKD. CDR3 nucleotide sequence: TGTGCCATCAGTGAGCTCCCCTGGGAGTCCTACGAGCAGTACTTC. Encoded protein: CAISELPWESYEQYF.

This chain uses TRBV20-1 with TRBJ2-1; D gene ambiguous. The CDR3 length is 14 residues. Germline CDR1 is DFQATT and CDR2 is SNEGSKA (reference sequence). The ends were cut back, 3 bases at V and 10 bases at J, with 19 bases in the middle. The CDR3 DNA reads as TGCAGTGCTAGTCCCCCGTTTTCCTCCTACGAGCAGTTCTTC. Protein: CSASPPFSSYEQFF.

The chain carries TRBV20-1 and TRBJ2-5; TRBD2 matches 15 bases. The CDR3 has 16 amino acids. V trimming: 4 bases; J trimming: 4 bases; junction bases outside the gene matches: 7. From germline, CDR1 is DFQATT and CDR2 SNEGSKA (reference sequence). The CDR3 sequence is CSANWGLAGGRETQYF. CDR3 DNA: TGCAGTGCTAATTGGGGACTAGCGGGAGGTAGAGAGACCCAGTACTTC.

The table lists this clonotype with many counts. The V gene is TRBV11-2, the J gene TRBJ1-2; TRBD1 agrees at 7 bases. J was trimmed by 4 bases and V by 5 bases; bases with no gene match: 7. CDR3 length: 14 residues. Germline V gives CDR1 SGHAT, CDR2 FQNNGV. CDR3 loop: CASSPNQGGYGYTF. The CDR3 DNA sequence: TGTGCCAGCAGCCCCAACCAGGGGGGCTATGGCTACACCTTC.

This clonotype was seen many times. This chain joins TRBV25-1 and TRBJ2-3; TRBD2 agrees at 13 bases. Germline CDR1 reads MGHDK; CDR2 reads SYGVNS. V dropped 4 bases and J dropped 5; count of bases not matched to a gene: 3. This CDR3 has 15 amino acids. The CDR3 here is CASSGGLAGQDTQYF. CDR3 coding DNA: TGTGCCAGCAGTGGGGGACTAGCGGGACAAGATACGCAGTATTTT.

The chain carries TRBV13 and TRBJ2-7; weak D call: TRBD1 (5 bases). Per germline, CDR1 PRHDT and CDR2 FYEKMQ (reference sequence). The germline V and J ends were trimmed by 1 base and 2 bases, with 6 bases remaining between them. The CDR3 spans 13 residues. CDR3 sequence: CASSLADTYEQYF. The CDR3 nucleotides are TGTGCCAGCAGCTTAGCGGACACCTACGAGCAGTACTTC.

The chain links TRBV12-3 or TRBV12-4 to TRBJ1-6, with TRBD1 identical over 7 bases. J was trimmed by 10 bases and V by 7 bases; bases with no gene match: 13. The CDR3 length is 15 residues. CDR3 DNA sequence: TGTGCCAGCACCTCGGTGAACAGGGGATCATCACCCCTCCACTTT. It translates to CASTSVNRGSSPLHF.

The chain uses TRBV20-1 and TRBJ2-5, with D tentatively TRBD1 or TRBD2 (5 bases each). The better agreement between TRBJ2-7 and the DNA end casts doubt on the J call. The CDR3 runs to 13 residues. The germline gives CDR1 DFQATT, CDR2 SNEGSKA (reference sequence). The CDR3 is CSAWNRDHHEQYF. As DNA, the CDR3 is TGCAGTGCGTGGAACCGGGACCACCACGAGCAGTACTTC.